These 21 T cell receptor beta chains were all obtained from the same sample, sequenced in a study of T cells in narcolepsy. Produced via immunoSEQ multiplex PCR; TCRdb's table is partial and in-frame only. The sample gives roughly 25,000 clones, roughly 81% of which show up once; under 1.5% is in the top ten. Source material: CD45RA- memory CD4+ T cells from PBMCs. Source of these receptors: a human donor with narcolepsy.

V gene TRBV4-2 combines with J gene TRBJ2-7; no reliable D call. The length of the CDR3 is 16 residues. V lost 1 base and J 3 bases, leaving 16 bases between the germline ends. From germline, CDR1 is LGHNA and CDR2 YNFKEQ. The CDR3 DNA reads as TGTGCCAGCAGCCAAGCGTCTCGGGTGCAGAGCTACGAGCAGTACTTC. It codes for CASSQASRVQSYEQYF.

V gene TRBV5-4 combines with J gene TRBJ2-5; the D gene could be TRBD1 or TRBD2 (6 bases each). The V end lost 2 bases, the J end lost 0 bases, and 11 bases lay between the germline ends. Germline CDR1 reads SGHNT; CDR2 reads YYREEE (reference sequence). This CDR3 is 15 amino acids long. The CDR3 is CASSLGGPDQETQYF. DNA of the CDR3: TGTGCCAGCAGCTTAGGGGGGCCAGACCAAGAGACCCAGTACTTC.

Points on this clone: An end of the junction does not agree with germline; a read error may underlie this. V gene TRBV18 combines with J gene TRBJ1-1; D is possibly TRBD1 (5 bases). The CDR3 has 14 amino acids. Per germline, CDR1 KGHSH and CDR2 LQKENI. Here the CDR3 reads CAGSPGGRNTEAFF. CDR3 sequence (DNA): TGTGCCGGCTCACCGGGGGGACGGAACACTGAAGCTTTCTTT.

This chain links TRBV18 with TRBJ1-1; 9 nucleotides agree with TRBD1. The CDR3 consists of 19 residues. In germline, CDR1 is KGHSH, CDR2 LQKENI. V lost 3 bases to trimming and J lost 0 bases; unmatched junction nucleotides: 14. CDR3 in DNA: TGTGCCAGCTCACCTCGACGCCCGGGACAGGGAACCCTGAACACTGAAGCTTTCTTT. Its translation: CASSPRRPGQGTLNTEAFF.

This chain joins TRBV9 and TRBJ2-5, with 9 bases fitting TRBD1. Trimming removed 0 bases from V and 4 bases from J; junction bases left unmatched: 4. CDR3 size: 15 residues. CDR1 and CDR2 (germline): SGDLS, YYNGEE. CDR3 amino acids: CASSVGHRGRETQYF. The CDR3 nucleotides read TGTGCCAGCAGCGTAGGGCACAGGGGGCGAGAGACCCAGTACTTC. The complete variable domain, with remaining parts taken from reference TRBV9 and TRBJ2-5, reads DSGVTQTPKHLITATGQRVTLRCSPRSGDLSVYWYQQSLDQGLQFLIQYYNGEERAKGNILERFSAQQFPDLHSELNLSSLELGDSALYFCASSVGHRGRETQYFGPGTRLLVL.

CDR3: CATSLGASGSNEQFF. The CDR3 DNA sequence: TGTGCCACCAGCCTTGGGGCTAGCGGGAGCAATGAGCAGTTCTTC. This rearrangement joins TRBV15 to TRBJ2-1; TRBD2 matches 10 bases. J lost 6 bases, V lost 5 bases, and 7 bases had no gene match. This CDR3 spans 15 amino acids. Germline values: CDR1 LNHNV, CDR2 YYDKDF (reference sequence). Full variable domain (rest looked up from reference TRBV15 and TRBJ2-1): DAMVIQNPRYQVTQFGKPVTLSCSQTLNHNVMYWYQQKSSQAPKLLFHYYDKDFNNEADTPDNFQSRRPNTSFCFLDIRSPGLGDTAMYLCATSLGASGSNEQFFGPGTRLTVL.

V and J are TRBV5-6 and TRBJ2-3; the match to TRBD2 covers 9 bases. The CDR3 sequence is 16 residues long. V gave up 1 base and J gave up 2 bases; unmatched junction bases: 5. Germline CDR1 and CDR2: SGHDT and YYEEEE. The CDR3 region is CASSLTASGNTDTQYF. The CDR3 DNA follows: TGTGCCAGCAGCTTGACAGCTAGCGGGAACACAGATACGCAGTATTTT.

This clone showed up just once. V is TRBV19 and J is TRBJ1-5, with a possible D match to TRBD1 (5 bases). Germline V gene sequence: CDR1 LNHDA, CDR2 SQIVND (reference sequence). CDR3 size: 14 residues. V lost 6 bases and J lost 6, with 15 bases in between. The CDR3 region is CASRGGTTRQPQHF. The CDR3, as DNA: TGTGCCAGTAGGGGCGGGACGACGCGTCAGCCCCAGCATTTT.

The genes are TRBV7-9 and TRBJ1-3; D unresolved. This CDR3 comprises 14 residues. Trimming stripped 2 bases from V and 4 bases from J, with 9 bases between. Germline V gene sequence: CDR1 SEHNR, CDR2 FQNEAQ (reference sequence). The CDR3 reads CASSLSSEGNTIYF. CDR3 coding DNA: TGTGCCAGCAGCTTATCTTCAGAAGGAAACACCATATATTTT.

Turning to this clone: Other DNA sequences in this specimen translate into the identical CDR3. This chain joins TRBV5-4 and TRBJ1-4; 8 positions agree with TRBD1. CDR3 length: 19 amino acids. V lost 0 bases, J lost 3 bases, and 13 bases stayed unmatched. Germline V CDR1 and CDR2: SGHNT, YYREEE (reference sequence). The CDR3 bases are TGTGCCAGCAGCTTGGGCCGACAGGGGAGGTTGTCGGCTAATGAAAAACTGTTTTTT. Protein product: CASSLGRQGRLSANEKLFF.

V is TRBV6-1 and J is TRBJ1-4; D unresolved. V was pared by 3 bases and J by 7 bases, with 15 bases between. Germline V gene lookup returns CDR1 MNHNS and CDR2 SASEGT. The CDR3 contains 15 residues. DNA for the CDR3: TGTGCCAGCAGTGACCCCCTTTCGTACGGTGAAAAACTGTTTTTT. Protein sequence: CASSDPLSYGEKLFF.

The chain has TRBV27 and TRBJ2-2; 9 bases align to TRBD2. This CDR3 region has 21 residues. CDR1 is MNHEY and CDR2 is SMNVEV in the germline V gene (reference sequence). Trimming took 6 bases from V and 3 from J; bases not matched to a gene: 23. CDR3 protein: CASRPKSLKPIAGVDTGELFF. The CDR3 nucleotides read TGTGCCAGCAGACCAAAATCCCTGAAGCCAATAGCGGGAGTGGACACCGGGGAGCTGTTTTTT.

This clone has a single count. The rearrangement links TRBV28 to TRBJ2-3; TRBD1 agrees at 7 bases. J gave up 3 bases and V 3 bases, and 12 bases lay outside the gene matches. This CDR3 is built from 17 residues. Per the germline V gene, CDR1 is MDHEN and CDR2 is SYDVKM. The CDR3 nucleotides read TGTGCCAGCAGTTTGGTCGCAGGGGGATTCTTTACAGATACGCAGTATTTT. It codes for CASSLVAGGFFTDTQYF.

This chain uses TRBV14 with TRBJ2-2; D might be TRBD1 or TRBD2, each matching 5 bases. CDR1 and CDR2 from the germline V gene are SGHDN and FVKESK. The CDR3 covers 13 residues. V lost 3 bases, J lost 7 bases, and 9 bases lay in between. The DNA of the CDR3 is TGTGCCAGCAGCCATAAGAGGGGCGGGGAGCTGTTTTTT. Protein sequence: CASSHKRGGELFF.

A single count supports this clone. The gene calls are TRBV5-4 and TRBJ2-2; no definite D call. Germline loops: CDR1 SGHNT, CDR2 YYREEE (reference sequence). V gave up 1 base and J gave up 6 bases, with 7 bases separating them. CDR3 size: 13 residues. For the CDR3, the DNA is TGTGCCAGCAGCTTGATAGAATCCGGGGAGCTGTTTTTT. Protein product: CASSLIESGELFF.

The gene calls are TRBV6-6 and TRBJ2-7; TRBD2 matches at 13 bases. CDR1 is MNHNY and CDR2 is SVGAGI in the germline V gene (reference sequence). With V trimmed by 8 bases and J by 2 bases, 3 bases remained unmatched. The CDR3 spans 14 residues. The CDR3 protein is CASCGLAGAYEQYF. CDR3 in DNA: TGTGCCAGCTGCGGACTAGCGGGAGCCTACGAGCAGTACTTC.

CDR3 sequence: CASSQEGGGARGEQFF. The CDR3 DNA reads as TGTGCCAGCAGCCAAGAGGGGGGGGGCGCTCGGGGTGAGCAGTTCTTC. The chain couples TRBV7-6 to TRBJ2-1, with D perhaps matching TRBD2 (7 bases). Trimming removed 5 bases from V and 9 bases from J, with 23 bases in between. CDR1 is SGHVS and CDR2 is FNYEAQ in the germline V gene. This CDR3 has 16 amino acids.

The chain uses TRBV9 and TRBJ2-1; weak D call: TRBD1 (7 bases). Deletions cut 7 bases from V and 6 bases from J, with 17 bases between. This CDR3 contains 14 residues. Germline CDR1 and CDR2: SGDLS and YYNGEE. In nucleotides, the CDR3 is TGTGCCAGCGGAGGGGGCCTAGCGATCAATGAGCAGTTCTTC. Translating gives CASGGGLAINEQFF.

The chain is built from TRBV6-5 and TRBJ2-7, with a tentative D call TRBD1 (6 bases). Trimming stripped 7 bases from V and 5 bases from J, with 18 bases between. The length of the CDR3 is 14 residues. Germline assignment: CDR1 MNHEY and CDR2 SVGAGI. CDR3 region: CASTRTEGIHEQYF. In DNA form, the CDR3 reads TGTGCCAGCACCAGGACAGAGGGCATCCACGAGCAGTACTTC.

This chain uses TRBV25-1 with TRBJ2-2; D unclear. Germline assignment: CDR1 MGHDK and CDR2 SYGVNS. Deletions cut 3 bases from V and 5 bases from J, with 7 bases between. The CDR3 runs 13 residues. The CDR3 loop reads CASSERRTGELFF. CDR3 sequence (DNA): TGTGCCAGCAGTGAGCGACGAACCGGGGAGCTGTTTTTT.

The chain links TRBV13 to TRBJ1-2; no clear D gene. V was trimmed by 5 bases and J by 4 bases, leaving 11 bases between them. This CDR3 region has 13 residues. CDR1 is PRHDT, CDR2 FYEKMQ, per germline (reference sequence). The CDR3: CASSVQLTYGYTF. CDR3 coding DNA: TGTGCCAGCAGCGTGCAGCTTACCTATGGCTACACCTTC.